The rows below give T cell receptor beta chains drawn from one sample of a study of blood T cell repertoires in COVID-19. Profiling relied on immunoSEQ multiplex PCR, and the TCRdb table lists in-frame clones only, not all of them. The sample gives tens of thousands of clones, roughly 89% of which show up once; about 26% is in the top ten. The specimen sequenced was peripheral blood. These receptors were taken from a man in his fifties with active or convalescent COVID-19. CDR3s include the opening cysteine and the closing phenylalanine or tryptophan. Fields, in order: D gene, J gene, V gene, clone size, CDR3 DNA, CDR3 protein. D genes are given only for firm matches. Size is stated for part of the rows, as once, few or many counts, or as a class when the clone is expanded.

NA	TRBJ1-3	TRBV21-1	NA	TGTGCCAGCAGCAAGGGCGGGCTTGGAAACACCATATATTTT	CASSKGGLGNTIYF
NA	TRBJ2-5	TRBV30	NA	TGTGCCTGGAGTGTCCAGATAGAGACCCAGTACTTC	CAWSVQIETQYF
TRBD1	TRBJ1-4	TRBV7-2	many	TGTGCCAGCAGCTCTACAAACACAGGGGGGCCGGGAAAACTGTTTTTT	CASSSTNTGGPGKLFF
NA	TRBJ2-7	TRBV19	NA	TGTGCCAGTAGTATCGTATCAGAATCCTACGAGCAGTACTTC	CASSIVSESYEQYF
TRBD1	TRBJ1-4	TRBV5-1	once	TGCGCCAGCAGCTTGGATTTGACAGGGTCAACTAATGAAAAACTGTTTTTT	CASSLDLTGSTNEKLFF
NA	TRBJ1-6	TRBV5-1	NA	TGCGCCAGCAGCTTGGCCGGGGGTGGCCCTTCACCCCTCCACTTT	CASSLAGGGPSPLHF
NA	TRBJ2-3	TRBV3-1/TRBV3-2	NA	TGTGCCAGCAGCCAAGAAAGCTCGGTGGTTTCAACAGATACGCAGTATTTT	CASSQESSVVSTDTQYF
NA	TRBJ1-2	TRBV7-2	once	TGTGCCAGCAGCTTAGTAGGGGGGGGAAGCTATGGCTACACCTTC	CASSLVGGGSYGYTF
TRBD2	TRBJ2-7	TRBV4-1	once	TGCGCCAGCAGCCAGAATCCGGGACTAGCGGGAGACGAGCAGTACTTC	CASSQNPGLAGDEQYF
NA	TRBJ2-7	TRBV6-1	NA	TGTGCCAGCAGTGAAGCCCGGACTTCATACGAGTACGAGCAGTACTTC	CASSEARTSYEYEQYF
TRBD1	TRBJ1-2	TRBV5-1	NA	TGCGCCAGCAGCCCGGGACAGGGAAGAGGGTTTACTAACTATGGCTACACCTTC	CASSPGQGRGFTNYGYTF
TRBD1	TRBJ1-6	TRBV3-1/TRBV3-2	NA	TGTGCCAGCAGCCGTGGGGACAGGGATTCACCCCTCCACTTT	CASSRGDRDSPLHF
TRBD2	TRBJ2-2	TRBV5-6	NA	TGTGCCAGCAGCTTTGCCAGCGGGGGGGCCGGGGAGCTGTTTTTT	CASSFASGGAGELFF
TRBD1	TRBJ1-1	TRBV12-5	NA	TGTGCTAGTGGGAATCAGCAGGGGGCGAGCACTGAAGCTTTCTTT	CASGNQQGASTEAFF
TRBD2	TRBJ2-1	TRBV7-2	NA	TGTGCCAGCAGCTCGAGACCTAGCGGGGGGGGCCTGGGAAATGAGCAGTTCTTC	CASSSRPSGGGLGNEQFF
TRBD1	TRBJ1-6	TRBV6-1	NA	TGTGCCAGCAGTGAACATCCCGTGACAGGGACTAATTCACCCCTCCACTTT	CASSEHPVTGTNSPLHF